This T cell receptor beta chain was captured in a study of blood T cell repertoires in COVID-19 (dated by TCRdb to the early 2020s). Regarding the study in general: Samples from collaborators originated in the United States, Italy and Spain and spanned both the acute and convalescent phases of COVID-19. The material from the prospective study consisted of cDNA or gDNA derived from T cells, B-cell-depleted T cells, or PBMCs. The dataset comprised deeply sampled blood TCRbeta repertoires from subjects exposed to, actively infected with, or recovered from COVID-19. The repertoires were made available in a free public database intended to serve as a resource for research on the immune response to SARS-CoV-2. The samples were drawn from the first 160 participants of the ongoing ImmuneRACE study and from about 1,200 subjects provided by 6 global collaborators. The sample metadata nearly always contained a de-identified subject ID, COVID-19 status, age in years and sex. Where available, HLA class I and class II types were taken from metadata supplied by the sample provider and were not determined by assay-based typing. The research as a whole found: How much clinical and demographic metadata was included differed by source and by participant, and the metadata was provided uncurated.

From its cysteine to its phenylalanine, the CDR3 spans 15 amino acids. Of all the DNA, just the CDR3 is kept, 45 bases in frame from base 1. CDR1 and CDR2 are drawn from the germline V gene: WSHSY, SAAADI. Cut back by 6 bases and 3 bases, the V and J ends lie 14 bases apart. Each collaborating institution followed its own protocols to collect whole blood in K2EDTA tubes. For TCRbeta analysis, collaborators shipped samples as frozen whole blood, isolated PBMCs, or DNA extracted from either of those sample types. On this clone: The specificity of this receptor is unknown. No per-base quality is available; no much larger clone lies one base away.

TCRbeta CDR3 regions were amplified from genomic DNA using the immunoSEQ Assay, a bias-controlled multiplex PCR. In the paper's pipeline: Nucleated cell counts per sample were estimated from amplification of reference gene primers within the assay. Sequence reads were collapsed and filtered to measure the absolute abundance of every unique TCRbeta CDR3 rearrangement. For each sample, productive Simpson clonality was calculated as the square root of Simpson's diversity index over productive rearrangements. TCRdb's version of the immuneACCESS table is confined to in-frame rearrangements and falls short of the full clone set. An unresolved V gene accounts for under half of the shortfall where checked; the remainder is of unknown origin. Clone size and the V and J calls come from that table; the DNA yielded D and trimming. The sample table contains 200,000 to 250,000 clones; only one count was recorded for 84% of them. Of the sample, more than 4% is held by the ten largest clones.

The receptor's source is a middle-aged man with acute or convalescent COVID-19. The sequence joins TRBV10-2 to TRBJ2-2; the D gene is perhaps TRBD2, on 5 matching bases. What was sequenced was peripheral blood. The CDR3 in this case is CASRETSRDTGELFF. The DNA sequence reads TGCGCCAGCAGGGAAACTAGTAGGGACACCGGGGAGCTGTTTTTT.